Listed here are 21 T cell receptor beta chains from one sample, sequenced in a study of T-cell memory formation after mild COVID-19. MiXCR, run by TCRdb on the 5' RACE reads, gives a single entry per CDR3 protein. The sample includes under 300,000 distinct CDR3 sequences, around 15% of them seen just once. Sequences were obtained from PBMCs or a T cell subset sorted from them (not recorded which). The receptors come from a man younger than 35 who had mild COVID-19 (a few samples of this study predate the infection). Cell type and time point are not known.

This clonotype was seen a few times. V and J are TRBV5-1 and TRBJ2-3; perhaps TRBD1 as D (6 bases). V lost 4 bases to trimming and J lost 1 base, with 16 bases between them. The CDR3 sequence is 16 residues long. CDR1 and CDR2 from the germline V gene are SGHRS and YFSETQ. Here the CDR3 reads CASSPLDREGTDTQYF. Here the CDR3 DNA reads TGCGCCAGCAGCCCATTGGACAGAGAGGGCACAGATACGCAGTATTTT. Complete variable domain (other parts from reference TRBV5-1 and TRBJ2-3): KAGVTQTPRYLIKTRGQQVTLSCSPISGHRSVSWYQQTPGQGLQFLFEYFSETQRNKGNFPGRFSGRQFSNSRSEMNVSTLELGDSALYLCASSPLDREGTDTQYFGPGTRLTVL.

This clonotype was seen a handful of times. The CDR3 protein is CASSLTGEVGTEAFF. In nucleotides, the CDR3 is TGTGCCAGCAGCTTAACTGGGGAGGTAGGCACTGAAGCTTTCTTT. The chain links TRBV7-3 to TRBJ1-1; D not certain. Trimming took off 0 bases at V and 4 bases at J, with 12 bases between the two ends. Germline loops: CDR1 SGHTA, CDR2 FQGTGA. The CDR3 is made up of 15 amino acids. The full variable domain, with the rest looked up from reference TRBV7-3 and TRBJ1-1, is GAGVSQTPSNKVTEKGKYVELRCDPISGHTALYWYRQSLGQGPEFLIYFQGTGAADDSGLPNDRFFAVRPEGSVSTLKIQRTERGDSAVYLCASSLTGEVGTEAFFGQGTRLTVV.

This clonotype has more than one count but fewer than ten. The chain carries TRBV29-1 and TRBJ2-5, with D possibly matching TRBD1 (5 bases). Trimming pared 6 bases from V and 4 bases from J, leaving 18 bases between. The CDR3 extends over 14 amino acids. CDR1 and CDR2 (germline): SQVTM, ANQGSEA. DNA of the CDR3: TGCAGCGTGATGTGGGGCAGGGTGGGAGAGACCCAGTACTTC. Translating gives CSVMWGRVGETQYF.

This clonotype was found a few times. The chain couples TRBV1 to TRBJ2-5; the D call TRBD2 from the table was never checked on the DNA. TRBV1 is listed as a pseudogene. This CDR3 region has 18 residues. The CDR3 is CTTPSGTSGGPAFETQYF. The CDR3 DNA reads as TGCACCACCCCTTCCGGGACTAGCGGGGGGCCGGCCTTTGAGACCCAGTACTTC.

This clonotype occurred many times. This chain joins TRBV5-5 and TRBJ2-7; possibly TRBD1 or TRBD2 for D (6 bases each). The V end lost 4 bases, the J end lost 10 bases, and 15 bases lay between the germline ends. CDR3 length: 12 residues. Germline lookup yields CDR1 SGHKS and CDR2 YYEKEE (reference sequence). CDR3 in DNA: TGTGCCAGCAGCCCGGTGGGGGGACACCAGTACTTC. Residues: CASSPVGGHQYF.

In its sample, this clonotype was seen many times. CDR3 region: CASSLNRDYQFF. The CDR3 DNA follows: TGTGCCAGCAGCCTCAACCGGGACTACCAGTTCTTC. The rearrangement links TRBV5-6 to TRBJ2-1; 7 bases line up with TRBD2. The J segment lost 13 bases and the V segment lost 4 bases, leaving 8 bases of the junction unmatched. CDR1 and CDR2 from the germline V gene are SGHDT and YYEEEE. This CDR3 contains 12 residues.

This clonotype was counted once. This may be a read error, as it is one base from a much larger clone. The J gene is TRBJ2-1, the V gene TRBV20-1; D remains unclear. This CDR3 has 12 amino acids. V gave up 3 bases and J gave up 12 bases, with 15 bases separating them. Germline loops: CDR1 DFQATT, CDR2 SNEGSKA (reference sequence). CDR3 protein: CSASHPGPGQFF. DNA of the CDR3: TGCAGTGCTAGCCACCCCGGACCGGGGCAGTTCTTC.

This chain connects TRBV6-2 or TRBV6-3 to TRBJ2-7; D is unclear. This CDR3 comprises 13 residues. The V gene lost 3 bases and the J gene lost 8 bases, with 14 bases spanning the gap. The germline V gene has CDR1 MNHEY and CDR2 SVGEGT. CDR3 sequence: CASSYLSLAQQYV. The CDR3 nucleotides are TGTGCCAGCAGTTATCTATCACTGGCCCAGCAGTACGTC.

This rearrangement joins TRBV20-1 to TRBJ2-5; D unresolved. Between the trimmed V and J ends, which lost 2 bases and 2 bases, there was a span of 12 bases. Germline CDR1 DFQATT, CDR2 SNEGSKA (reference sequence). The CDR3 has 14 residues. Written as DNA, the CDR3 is TGCAGTGCTAGACCGGTGGCCATACAAGAGACCCAGTACTTC. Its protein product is CSARPVAIQETQYF.

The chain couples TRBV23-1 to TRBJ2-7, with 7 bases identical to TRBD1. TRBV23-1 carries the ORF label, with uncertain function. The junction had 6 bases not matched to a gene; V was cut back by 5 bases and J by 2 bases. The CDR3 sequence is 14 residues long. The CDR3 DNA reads TGCGCCAGCAGTTTAGACAGGGTACCCTACGAGCAGTACTTC. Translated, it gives CASSLDRVPYEQYF.

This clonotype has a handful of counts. CDR3 protein: CASSLDRDEKLFF. CDR3 DNA: TGTGCCAGCAGCTTAGACAGGGATGAAAAACTGTTTTTT. This chain links TRBV7-2 with TRBJ1-4, with D perhaps matching TRBD1 (6 bases). This CDR3 is 13 amino acids long. CDR1 is SGHTA, CDR2 FQGNSA, per germline. The germline V and J ends were trimmed by 1 base and 6 bases, with 6 bases remaining between them.

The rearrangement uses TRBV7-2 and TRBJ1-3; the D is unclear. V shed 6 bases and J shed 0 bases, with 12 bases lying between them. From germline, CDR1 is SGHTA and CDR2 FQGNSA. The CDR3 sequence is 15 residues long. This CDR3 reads CASSTAHLSGNTIYF. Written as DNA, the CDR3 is TGTGCCAGCAGTACCGCGCATCTCTCTGGAAACACCATATATTTT. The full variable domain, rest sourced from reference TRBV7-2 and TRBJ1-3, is GAGVSQSPSNKVTEKGKDVELRCDPISGHTALYWYRQSLGQGLEFLIYFQGNSAPDKSGLPSDRFSAERTGGSVSTLTIQRTQQEDSAVYLCASSTAHLSGNTIYFGEGSWLTVV.

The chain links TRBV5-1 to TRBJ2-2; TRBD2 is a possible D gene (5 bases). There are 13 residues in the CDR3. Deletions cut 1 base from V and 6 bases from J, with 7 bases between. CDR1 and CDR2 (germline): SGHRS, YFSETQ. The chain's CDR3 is CASSLPGAGELFF. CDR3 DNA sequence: TGCGCCAGCAGCTTGCCCGGGGCCGGGGAGCTGTTTTTT. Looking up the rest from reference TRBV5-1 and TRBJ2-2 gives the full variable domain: KAGVTQTPRYLIKTRGQQVTLSCSPISGHRSVSWYQQTPGQGLQFLFEYFSETQRNKGNFPGRFSGRQFSNSRSEMNVSTLELGDSALYLCASSLPGAGELFFGEGSRLTVL.

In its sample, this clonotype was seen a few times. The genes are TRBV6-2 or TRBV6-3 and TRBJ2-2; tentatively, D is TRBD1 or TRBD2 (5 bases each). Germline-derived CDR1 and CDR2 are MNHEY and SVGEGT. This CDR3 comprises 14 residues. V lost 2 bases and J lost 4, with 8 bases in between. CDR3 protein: CASSYGGATGELFF. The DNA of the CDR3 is TGTGCCAGCAGTTACGGGGGAGCCACCGGGGAGCTGTTTTTT.

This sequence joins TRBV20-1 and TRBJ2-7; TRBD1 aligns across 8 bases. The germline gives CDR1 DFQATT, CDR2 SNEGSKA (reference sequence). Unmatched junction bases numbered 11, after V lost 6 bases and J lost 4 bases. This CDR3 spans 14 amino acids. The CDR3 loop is CSAKGQGSPYEQYV. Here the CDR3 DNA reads TGCAGTGCAAAAGGACAGGGATCCCCTTACGAGCAGTACGTC.

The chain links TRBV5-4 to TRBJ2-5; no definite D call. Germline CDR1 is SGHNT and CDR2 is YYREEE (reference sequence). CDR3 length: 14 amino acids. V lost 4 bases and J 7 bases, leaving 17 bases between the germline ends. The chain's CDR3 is CASSSRPAPGTQYF. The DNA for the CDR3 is TGTGCCAGCAGCAGCAGACCGGCGCCCGGGACCCAGTACTTC.

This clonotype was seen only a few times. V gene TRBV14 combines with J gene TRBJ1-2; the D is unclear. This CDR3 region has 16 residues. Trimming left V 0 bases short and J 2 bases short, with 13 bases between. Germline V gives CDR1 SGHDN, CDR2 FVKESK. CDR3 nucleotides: TGTGCCAGCAGCCAAGATGCACAGATTCAGAACTATGGCTACACCTTC. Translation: CASSQDAQIQNYGYTF.

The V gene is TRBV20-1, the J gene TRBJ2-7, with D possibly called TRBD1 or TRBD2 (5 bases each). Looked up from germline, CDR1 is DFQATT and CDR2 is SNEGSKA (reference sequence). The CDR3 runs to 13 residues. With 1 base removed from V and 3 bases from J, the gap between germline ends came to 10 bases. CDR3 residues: CSARVGTLYEQYF. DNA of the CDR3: TGCAGTGCTAGAGTGGGGACCCTCTACGAGCAGTACTTC.

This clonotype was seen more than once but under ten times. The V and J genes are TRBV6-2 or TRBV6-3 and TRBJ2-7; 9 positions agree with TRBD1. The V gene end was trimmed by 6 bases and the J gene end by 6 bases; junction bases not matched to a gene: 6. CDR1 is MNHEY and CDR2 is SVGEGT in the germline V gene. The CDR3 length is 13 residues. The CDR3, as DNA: TGTGCCAGCAGGGACCCGGGACAGGGCGAGCAGTACGTC. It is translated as CASRDPGQGEQYV.

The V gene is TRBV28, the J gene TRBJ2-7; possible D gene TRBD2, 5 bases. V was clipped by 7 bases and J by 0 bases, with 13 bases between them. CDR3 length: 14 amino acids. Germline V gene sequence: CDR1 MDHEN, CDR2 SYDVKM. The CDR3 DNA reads TGTGCCAGCAACCCAGGAGGTAGCTCCTACGAGCAGTACGTC. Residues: CASNPGGSSYEQYV.

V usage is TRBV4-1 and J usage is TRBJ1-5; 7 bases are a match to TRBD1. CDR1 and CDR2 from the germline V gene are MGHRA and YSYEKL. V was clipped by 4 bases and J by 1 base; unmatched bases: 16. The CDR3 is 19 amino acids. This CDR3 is CASSRSGGRDRGSNQPQHF. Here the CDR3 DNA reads TGCGCCAGCAGCCGATCGGGGGGACGGGACAGAGGGAGCAATCAGCCCCAGCATTTT.